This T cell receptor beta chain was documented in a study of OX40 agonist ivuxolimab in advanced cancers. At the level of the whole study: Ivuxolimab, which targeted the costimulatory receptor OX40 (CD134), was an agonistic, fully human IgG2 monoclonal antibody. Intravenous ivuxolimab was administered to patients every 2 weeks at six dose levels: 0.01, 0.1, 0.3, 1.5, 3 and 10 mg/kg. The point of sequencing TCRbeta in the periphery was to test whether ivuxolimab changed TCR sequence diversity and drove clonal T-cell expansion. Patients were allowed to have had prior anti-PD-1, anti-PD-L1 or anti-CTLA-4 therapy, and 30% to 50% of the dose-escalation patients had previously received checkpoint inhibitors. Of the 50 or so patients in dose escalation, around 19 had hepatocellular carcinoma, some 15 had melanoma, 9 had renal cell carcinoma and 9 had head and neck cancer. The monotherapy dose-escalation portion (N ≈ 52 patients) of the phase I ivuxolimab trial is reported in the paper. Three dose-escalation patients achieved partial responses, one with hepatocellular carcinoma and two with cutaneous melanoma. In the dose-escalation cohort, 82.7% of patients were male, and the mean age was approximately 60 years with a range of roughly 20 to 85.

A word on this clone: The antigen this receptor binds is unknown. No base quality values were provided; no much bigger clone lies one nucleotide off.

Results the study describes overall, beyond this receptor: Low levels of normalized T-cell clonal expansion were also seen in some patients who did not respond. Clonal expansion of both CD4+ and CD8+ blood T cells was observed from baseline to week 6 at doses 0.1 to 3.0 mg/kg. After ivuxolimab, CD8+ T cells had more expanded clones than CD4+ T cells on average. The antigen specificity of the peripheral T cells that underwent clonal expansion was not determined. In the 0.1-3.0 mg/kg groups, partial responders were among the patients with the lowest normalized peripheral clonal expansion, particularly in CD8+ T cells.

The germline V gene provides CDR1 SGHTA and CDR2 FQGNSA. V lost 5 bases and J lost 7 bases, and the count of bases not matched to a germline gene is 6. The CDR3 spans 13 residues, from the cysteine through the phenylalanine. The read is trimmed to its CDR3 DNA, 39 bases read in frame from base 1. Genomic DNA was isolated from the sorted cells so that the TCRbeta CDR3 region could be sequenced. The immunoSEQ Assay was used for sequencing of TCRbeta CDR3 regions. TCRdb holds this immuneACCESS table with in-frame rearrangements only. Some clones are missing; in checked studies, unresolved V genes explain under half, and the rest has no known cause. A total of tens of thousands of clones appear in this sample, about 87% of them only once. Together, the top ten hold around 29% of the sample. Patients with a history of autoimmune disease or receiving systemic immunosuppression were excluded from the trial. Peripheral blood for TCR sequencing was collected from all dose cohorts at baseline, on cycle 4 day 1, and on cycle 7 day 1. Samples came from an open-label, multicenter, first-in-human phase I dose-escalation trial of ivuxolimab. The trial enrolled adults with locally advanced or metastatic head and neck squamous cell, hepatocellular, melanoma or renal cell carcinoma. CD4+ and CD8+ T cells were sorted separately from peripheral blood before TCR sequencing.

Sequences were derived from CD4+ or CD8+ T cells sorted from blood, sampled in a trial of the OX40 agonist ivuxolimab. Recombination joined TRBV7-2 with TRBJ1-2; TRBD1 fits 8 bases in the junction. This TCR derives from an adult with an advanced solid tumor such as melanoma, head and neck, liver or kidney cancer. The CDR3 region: CASSPGGASGYTF. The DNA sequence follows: TGTGCCAGCAGCCCAGGGGGCGCGTCTGGCTACACCTTC.